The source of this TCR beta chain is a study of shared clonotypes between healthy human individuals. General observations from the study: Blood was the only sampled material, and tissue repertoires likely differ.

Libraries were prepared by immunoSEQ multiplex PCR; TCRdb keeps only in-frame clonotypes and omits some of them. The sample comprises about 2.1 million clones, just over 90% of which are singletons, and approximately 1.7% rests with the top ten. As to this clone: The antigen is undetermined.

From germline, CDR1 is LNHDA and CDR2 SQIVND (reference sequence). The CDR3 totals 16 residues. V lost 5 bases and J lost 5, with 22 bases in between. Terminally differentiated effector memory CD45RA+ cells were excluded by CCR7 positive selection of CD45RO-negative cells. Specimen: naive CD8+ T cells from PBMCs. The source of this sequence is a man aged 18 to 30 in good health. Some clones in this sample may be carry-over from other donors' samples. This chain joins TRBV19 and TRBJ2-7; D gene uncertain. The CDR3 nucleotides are TGTGCCAGTAGTGTCCAAATCGGAAGGGTACACGACGAGCAGTACTTC. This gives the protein CASSVQIGRVHDEQYF.